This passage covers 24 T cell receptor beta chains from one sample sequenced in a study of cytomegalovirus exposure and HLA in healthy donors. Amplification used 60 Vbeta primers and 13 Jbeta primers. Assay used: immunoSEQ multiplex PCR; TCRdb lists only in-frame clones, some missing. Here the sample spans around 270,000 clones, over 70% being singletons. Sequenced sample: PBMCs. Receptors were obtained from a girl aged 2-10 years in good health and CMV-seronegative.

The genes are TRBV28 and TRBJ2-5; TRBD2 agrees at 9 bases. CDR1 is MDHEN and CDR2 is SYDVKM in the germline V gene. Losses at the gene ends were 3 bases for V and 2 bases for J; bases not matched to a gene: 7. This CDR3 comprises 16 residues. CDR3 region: CASSFIAGALQETQYF. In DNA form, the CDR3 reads TGTGCCAGCAGTTTTATAGCGGGAGCCCTGCAAGAGACCCAGTACTTC.

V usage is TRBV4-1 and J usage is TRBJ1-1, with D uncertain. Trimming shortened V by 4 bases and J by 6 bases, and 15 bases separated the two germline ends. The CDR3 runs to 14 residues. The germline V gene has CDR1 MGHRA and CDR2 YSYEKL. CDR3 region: CASSLSRVTPEAFF. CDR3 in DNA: TGCGCCAGCAGCCTTTCCCGGGTCACCCCTGAAGCTTTCTTT.

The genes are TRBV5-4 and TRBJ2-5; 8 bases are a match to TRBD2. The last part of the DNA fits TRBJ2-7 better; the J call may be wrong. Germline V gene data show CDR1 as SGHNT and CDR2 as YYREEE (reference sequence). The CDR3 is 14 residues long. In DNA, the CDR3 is TGTGCCAGCCAGCGCGGGGGGCCATCCTACGAGCAGTACTTC. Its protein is CASQRGGPSYEQYF.

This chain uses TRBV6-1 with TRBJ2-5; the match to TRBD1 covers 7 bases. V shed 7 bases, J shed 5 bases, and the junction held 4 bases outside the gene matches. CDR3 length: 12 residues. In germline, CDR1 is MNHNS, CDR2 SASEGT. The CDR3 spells CASKPRGETQYF. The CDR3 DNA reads TGTGCCAGCAAGCCCAGGGGGGAGACCCAGTACTTC.

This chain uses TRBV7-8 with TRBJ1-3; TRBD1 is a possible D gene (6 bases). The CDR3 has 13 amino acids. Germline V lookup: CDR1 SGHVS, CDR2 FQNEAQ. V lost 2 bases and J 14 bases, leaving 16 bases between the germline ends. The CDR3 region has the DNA TGTGCCAGCAGCTTATTTATGATGGACAGCTTATATTTT. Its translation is CASSLFMMDSLYF.

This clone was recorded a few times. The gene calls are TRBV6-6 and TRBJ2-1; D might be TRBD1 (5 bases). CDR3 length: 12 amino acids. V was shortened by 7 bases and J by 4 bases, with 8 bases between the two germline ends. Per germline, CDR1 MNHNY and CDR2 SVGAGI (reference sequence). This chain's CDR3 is CASTTGYNEQFF. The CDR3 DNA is TGTGCCAGCACCACAGGATACAATGAGCAGTTCTTC.

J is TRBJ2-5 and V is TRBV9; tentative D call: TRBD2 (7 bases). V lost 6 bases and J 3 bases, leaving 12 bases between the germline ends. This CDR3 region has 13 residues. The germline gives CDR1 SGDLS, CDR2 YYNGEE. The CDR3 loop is CASNRGAEETQYF. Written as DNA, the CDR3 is TGTGCCAGCAACCGGGGGGCCGAAGAGACCCAGTACTTC.

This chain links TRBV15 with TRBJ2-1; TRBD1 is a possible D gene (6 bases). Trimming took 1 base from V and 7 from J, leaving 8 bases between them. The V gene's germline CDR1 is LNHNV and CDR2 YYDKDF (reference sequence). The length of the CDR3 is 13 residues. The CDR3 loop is CATSRARGNEQFF. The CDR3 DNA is TGTGCCACCAGCAGAGCCAGGGGTAATGAGCAGTTCTTC.

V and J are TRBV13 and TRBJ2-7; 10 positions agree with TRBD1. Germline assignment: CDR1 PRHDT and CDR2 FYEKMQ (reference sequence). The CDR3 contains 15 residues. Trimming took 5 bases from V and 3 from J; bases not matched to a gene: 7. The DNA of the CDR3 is TGTGCCAGCAGCCCTACCGGGACAGGGGACTACGAGCAGTACTTC. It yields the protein CASSPTGTGDYEQYF. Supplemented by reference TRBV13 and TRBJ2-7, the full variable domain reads AAGVIQSPRHLIKEKRETATLKCYPIPRHDTVYWYQQGPGQDPQFLISFYEKMQSDKGSIPDRFSAQQFSDYHSELNMSSLELGDSALYFCASSPTGTGDYEQYFGPGTRLTVT.

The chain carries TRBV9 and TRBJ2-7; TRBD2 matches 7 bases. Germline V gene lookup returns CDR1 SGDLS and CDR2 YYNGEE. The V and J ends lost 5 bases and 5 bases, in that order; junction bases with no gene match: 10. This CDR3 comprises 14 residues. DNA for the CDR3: TGTGCCAGCAGTTCTAGAGCGGGATCCCACGAGCAGTACTTC. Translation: CASSSRAGSHEQYF.

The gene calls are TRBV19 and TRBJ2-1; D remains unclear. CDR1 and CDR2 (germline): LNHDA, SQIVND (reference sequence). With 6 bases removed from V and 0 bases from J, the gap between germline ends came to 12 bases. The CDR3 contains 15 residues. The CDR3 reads CASSHGWSSYNEQFF. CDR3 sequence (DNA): TGTGCCAGTAGCCATGGCTGGAGCTCCTACAATGAGCAGTTCTTC.

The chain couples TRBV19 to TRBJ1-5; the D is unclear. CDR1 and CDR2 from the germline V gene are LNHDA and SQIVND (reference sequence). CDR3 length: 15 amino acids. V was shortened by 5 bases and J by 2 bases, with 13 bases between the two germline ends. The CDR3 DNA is TGTGCCAGTAGTCCTCATCCCCGGGGCAATCAGCCCCAGCATTTT. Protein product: CASSPHPRGNQPQHF.

The DNA of the CDR3 is TGTGCCAGCAGTTACTCCCGAGGCTACGAGCAGTACTTC. This codes for CASSYSRGYEQYF. V is TRBV6-5 and J is TRBJ2-5; D remains ambiguous. The DNA end favors TRBJ2-7, so the J call may be wrong. The CDR3 loop spans 13 amino acids. Germline assignment: CDR1 MNHEY and CDR2 SVGAGI.

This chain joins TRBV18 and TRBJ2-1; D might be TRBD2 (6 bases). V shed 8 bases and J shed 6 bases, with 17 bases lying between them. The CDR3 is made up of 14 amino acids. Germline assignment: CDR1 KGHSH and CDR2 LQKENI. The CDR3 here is CASTLRTGGNEQFF. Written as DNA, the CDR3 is TGTGCCAGCACGCTACGGACCGGGGGCAATGAGCAGTTCTTC.

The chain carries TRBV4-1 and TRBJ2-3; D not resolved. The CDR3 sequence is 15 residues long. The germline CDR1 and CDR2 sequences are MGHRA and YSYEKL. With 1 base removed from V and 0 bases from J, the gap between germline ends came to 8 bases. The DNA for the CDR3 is TGCGCCAGCAGCCAAGTAGCACCTAGCACAGATACGCAGTATTTT. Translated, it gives CASSQVAPSTDTQYF.

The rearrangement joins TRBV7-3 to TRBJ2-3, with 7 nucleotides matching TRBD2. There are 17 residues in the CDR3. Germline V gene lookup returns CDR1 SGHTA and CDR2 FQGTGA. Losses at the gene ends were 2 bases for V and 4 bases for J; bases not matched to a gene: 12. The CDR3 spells CASSLGSGAGVADTQYF. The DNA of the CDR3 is TGTGCCAGCAGCTTAGGCAGTGGTGCGGGAGTAGCAGATACGCAGTATTTT.

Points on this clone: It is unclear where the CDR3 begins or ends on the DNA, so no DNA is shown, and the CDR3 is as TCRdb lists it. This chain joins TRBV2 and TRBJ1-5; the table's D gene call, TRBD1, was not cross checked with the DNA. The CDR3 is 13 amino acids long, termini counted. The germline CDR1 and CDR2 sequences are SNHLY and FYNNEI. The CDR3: CASILDISQPQHF.

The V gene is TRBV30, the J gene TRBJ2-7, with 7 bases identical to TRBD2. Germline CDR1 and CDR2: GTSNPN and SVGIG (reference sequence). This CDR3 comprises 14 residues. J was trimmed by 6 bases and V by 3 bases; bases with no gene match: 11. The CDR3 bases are TGTGCCTGGAGCGCACTAGCGTCCCGACTCGAGCAGTACTTC. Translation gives CAWSALASRLEQYF.

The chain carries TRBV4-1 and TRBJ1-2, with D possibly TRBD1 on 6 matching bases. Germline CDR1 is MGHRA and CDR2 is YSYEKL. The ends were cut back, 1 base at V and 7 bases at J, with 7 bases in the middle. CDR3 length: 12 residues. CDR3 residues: CASSQVRGGYTF. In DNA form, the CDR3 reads TGCGCCAGCAGCCAAGTCAGGGGTGGCTACACCTTC.

The CDR3 sequence is CASSFGLAGGPADTQYF. The CDR3 DNA follows: TGTGCCAGCAGCTTCGGACTAGCGGGAGGGCCAGCAGATACGCAGTATTTT. This chain links TRBV7-2 with TRBJ2-3; the match to TRBD2 covers 15 bases. The CDR3 totals 17 residues. Germline CDR1 SGHTA, CDR2 FQGNSA. V shed 3 bases and J 4 bases; nucleotides not matched to a gene: 5.

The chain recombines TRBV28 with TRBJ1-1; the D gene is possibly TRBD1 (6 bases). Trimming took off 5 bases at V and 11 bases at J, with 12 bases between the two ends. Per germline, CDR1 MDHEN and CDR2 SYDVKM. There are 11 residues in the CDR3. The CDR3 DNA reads TGTGCCAGCAGTCTATCAGGGGTCGCTTTCTTT. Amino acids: CASSLSGVAFF.

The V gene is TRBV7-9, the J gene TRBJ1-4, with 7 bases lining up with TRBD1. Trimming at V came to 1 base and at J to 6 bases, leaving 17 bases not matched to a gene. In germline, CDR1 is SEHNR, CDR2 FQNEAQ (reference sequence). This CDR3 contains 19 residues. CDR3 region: CASSLGLGTDKFADEKLFF. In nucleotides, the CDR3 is TGTGCCAGCAGCTTAGGGCTTGGGACAGACAAATTCGCGGATGAAAAACTGTTTTTT.

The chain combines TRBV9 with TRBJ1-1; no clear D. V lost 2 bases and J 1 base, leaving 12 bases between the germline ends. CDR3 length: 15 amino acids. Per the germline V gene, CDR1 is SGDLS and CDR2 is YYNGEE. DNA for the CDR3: TGTGCCAGCAGCGTCGATGGAGGTGAGAACACTGAAGCTTTCTTT. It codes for CASSVDGGENTEAFF.

CDR3 protein: CASSKDRVPGANVLTF. The CDR3 DNA reads TGTGCCAGTAGTAAGGACAGGGTACCTGGGGCCAACGTCCTGACTTTC. This chain connects TRBV19 to TRBJ2-6; 8 bases map to TRBD1. This CDR3 comprises 16 residues. The germline V gene has CDR1 LNHDA and CDR2 SQIVND (reference sequence). The trim removed 4 bases at V and 2 bases at J, leaving 4 bases unmatched.